These 5 T cell receptor beta chains were all obtained from the same sample, sequenced in a study of post-analysis software for immune sequencing data. No cognate antigen is known for these TCRs. Unique molecular identifiers were carried by the TCR beta cDNA libraries. TCRdb reprocessed the PCR reads with MiXCR, giving one entry per CDR3 protein. The sample includes approximately 730,000 distinct CDR3 sequences, about 27% of them seen just once. The study, taken as a whole, reports: Five or six TRBV segments were more frequent in patients than controls; TRBV5-6, TRBV5-1 and TRBV20-1 belonged to this group.

The specimen was blood. These receptor sequences come from a girl aged 5-17 years with multiple sclerosis.

The rearrangement uses TRBV7-2 and TRBJ2-1; D is possibly TRBD2 (5 bases). V was cut by 1 base and J by 6 bases, with 13 bases left in between. This CDR3 is built from 15 residues. Germline V CDR1 and CDR2: SGHTA, FQGNSA. The CDR3: CASSLGFLGVNEQFF. The CDR3, as DNA: TGTGCCAGCAGCTTAGGTTTTTTGGGAGTCAATGAGCAGTTCTTC.

The chain combines TRBV20-1 with TRBJ1-4, with 8 bases that match TRBD1. Germline CDR1 and CDR2: DFQATT and SNEGSKA (reference sequence). This CDR3 comprises 12 residues. The V and J ends lost 8 bases and 8 bases, in that order; junction bases with no gene match: 7. The CDR3 nucleotides are TGCAGTTACGACAGGGGCGGGGAAAAACTGTTTTTT. This encodes CSYDRGGEKLFF.

This clonotype was seen ten or more times. The chain combines TRBV5-5 with TRBJ1-2; TRBD1 might be the D (6 bases). The germline V gene encodes CDR1 SGHKS and CDR2 YYEKEE (reference sequence). V was shortened by 3 bases and J by 5 bases, with 14 bases between the two germline ends. This CDR3 region has 14 residues. The CDR3 is CASSWDMEPYGYTF. CDR3 sequence (DNA): TGTGCCAGCAGCTGGGACATGGAACCTTATGGCTACACCTTC.

This clonotype was counted many times. The chain links TRBV29-1 to TRBJ2-7, with 9 bases identical to TRBD1. CDR3 length equals 15 residues. The V gene's germline CDR1 is SQVTM and CDR2 ANQGSEA. Trimming cost V 5 bases and J 6 bases; bases outside gene matches: 14. CDR3 DNA: TGCAGCGTTCGGGTCGGACAGGGGCGGTTTTCCGAGCAGTACTTC. Translating gives CSVRVGQGRFSEQYF.

The CDR3 sequence: CSASSIRGLAGGPSSDTQYF. As DNA, the CDR3 is TGCAGTGCTAGTTCCATTAGGGGACTAGCGGGGGGGCCCTCTTCGGATACGCAGTATTTT. The rearrangement joins TRBV20-1 to TRBJ2-3; TRBD2 matches 16 bases. Germline values: CDR1 DFQATT, CDR2 SNEGSKA (reference sequence). Trimming at V came to 3 bases and at J to 6 bases, leaving 18 bases not matched to a gene. The CDR3 has 20 residues.